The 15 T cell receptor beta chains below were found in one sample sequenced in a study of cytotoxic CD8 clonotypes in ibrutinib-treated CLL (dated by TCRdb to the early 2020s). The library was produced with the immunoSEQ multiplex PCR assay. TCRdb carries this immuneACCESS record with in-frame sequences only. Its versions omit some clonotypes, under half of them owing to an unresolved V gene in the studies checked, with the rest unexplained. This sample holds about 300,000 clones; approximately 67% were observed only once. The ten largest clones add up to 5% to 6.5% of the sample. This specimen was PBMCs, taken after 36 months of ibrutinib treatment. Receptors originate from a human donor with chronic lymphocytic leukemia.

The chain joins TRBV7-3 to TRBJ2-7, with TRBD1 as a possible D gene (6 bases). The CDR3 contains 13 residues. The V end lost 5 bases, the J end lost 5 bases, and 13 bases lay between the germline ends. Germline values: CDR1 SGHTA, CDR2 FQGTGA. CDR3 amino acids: CASSQGDTDEQYF. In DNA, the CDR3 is TGTGCCAGCAGCCAAGGGGACACTGACGAGCAGTACTTC.

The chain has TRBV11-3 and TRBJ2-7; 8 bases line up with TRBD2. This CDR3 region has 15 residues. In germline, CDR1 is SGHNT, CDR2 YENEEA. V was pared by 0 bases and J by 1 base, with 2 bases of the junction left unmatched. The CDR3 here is CASSLDSGISYEQYF. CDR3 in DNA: TGTGCCAGCAGCTTAGATAGCGGGATTTCCTACGAGCAGTACTTC.

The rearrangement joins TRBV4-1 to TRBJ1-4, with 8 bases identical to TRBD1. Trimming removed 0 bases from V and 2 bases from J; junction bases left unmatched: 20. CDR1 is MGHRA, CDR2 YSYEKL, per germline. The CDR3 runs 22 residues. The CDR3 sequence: CASSQEKGEAGGSFLTNEKLFF. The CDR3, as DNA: TGCGCCAGCAGCCAAGAAAAAGGAGAGGCAGGGGGCTCTTTTCTGACTAATGAAAAACTGTTTTTT.

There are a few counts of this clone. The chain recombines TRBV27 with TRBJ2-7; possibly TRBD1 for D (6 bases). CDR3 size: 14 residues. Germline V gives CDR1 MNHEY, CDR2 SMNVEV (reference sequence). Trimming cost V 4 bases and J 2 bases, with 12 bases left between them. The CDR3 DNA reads TGTGCCAGCAGTTGGCGACAGGCCACCTACGAGCAGTACTTC. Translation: CASSWRQATYEQYF.

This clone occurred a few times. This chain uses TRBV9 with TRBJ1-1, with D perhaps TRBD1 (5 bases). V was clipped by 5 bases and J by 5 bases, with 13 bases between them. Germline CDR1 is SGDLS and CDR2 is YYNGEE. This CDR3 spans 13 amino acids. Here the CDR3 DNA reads TGTGCCAGCAGACCCTCGGGGGGGACTGAAGCTTTCTTT. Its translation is CASRPSGGTEAFF.

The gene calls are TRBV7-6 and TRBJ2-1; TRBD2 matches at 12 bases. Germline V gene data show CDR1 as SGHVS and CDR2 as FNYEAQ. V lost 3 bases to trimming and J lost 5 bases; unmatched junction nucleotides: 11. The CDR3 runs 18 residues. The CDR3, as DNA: TGTGCCAGCAGCTTTTCGACCCGGGGACTAGCGGGTAACAATGAGCAGTTCTTC. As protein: CASSFSTRGLAGNNEQFF.

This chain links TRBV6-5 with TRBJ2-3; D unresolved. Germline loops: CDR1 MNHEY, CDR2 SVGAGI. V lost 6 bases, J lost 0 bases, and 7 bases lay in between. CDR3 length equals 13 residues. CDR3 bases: TGTGCCAGCAGCCGACCGAGCACAGATACGCAGTATTTT. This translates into CASSRPSTDTQYF.

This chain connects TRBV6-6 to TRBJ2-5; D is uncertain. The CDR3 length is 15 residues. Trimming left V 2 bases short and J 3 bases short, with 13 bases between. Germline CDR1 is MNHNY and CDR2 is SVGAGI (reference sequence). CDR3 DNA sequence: TGTGCCAGCAGTTACGAAGGACCGGCGAAAGAGACCCAGTACTTC. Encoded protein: CASSYEGPAKETQYF.

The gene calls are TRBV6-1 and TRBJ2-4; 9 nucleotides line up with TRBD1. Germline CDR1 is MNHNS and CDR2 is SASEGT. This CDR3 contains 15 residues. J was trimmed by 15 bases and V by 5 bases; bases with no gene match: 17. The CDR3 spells CASSFTGGDLEPGYF. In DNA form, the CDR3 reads TGTGCCAGCAGTTTTACAGGGGGCGATTTGGAACCCGGGTACTTC.

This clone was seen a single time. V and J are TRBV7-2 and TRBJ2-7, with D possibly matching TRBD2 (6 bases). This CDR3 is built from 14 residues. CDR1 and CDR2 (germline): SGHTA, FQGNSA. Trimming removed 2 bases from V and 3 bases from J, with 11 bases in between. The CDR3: CASSLKAGSYEQYF. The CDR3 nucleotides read TGTGCCAGCAGCTTAAAGGCGGGGAGCTACGAGCAGTACTTC.

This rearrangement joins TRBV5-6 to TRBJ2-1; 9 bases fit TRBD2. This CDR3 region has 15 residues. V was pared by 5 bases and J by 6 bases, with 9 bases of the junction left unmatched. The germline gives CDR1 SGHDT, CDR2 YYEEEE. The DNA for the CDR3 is TGTGCCAGCAGTTTTGGACTAGCGTGGGGCAATGAGCAGTTCTTC. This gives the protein CASSFGLAWGNEQFF.

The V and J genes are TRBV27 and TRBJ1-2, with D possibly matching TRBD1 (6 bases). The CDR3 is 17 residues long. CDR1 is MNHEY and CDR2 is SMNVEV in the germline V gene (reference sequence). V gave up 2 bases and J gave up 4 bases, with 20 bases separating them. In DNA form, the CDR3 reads TGTGCCAGCAGTTTAAAGGGACAAAGGGCTCTGGGCTATGGCTACACCTTC. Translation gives CASSLKGQRALGYGYTF.

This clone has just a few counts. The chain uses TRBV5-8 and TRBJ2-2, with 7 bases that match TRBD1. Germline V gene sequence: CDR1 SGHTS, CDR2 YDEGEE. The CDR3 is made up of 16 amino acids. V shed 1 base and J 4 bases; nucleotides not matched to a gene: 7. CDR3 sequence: CASSLRGGAGTGELFF. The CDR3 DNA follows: TGTGCCAGCAGCTTGAGAGGGGGCGCCGGCACCGGGGAGCTGTTTTTT.

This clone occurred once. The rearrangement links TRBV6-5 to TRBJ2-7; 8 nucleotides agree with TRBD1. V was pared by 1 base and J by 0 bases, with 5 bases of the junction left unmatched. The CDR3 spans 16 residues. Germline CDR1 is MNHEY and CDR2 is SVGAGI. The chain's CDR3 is CASSYFQGAVSYEQYF. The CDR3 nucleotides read TGTGCCAGCAGTTACTTTCAGGGGGCTGTCTCCTACGAGCAGTACTTC.

The CDR3 sequence: CSVEDGIGNRGRHIYGYTF. The DNA for the CDR3 is TGCAGCGTTGAAGATGGAATTGGGAACAGGGGCCGTCACATCTATGGCTACACCTTC. The gene calls are TRBV29-1 and TRBJ1-2, with 7 bases identical to TRBD1. The CDR3 consists of 19 residues. V trimming: 0 bases; J trimming: 4 bases; junction bases outside the gene matches: 20. CDR1 and CDR2 (germline): SQVTM, ANQGSEA. Filled out from reference TRBV29-1 and TRBJ1-2, the complete variable domain reads SAVISQKPSRDICQRGTSLTIQCQVDSQVTMMFWYRQQPGQSLTLIATANQGSEATYESGFVIDKFPISRPNLTFSTLTVSNMSPEDSSIYLCSVEDGIGNRGRHIYGYTFGSGTRLTVV.